The 24 T cell receptor beta chains listed next were all sequenced from one sample in a study of blood T cell repertoires in COVID-19. Data came from immunoSEQ multiplex PCR; TCRdb stores just in-frame clones and leaves some out. This sample has fewer than 500,000 clones, with 75% to 90% found just once. What was sequenced was PBMCs or T cells enriched from blood (not recorded which). These TCRs come from a young man who had recovered from COVID-19.

This chain links TRBV2 with TRBJ2-5; the D gene is possibly TRBD2 (5 bases). Germline loops: CDR1 SNHLY, CDR2 FYNNEI. Trimming removed 6 bases at V and 2 bases at J, with 10 bases between. This CDR3 is 13 amino acids long. The DNA for the CDR3 is TGTGCCAGCAGGATAGGACTTCAAGAGACCCAGTACTTC. Translating it yields CASRIGLQETQYF.

The chain has TRBV18 and TRBJ2-2, with a possible D match to TRBD2 (5 bases). The CDR3 runs 14 residues. The germline CDR1 and CDR2 sequences are KGHSH and LQKENI. V shed 2 bases and J shed 10 bases, with 14 bases lying between them. CDR3 in amino acids: CASSPGNAGPELFF. In DNA, the CDR3 is TGTGCCAGCTCACCAGGGAATGCGGGCCCGGAGCTGTTTTTT.

This rearrangement joins TRBV15 to TRBJ1-4; 8 bases are shared with TRBD1. This CDR3 region has 15 residues. Germline trimming cut 2 bases from V and 6 bases from J; bases unmatched to any gene: 5. CDR1 is LNHNV, CDR2 YYDKDF, per germline (reference sequence). CDR3 bases: TGTGCCACCAGCAGATCAGGGGGCACCCATGAAAAACTGTTTTTT. Translation gives CATSRSGGTHEKLFF.

The genes are TRBV6-5 and TRBJ1-3, with a possible D match to TRBD1 (6 bases). CDR1 and CDR2 from the germline V gene are MNHEY and SVGAGI. V was pared by 6 bases and J by 0 bases, with 12 bases between. The CDR3 contains 15 residues. The CDR3 is CASRRTAISGNTIYF. The CDR3 nucleotides read TGTGCCAGCAGACGGACAGCCATCTCTGGAAACACCATATATTTT.

With respect to this clone: At the DNA level, this CDR3 is encoded by other sequences in the same sample as well. This sequence joins TRBV5-1 and TRBJ1-1; 10 bases agree with TRBD1. CDR3 length: 15 amino acids. Trimming removed 4 bases from V and 2 bases from J; junction bases left unmatched: 5. CDR1 SGHRS and CDR2 YFSETQ come from the germline V gene. CDR3 protein: CASSPRTGGNTEAFF. Here the CDR3 DNA reads TGCGCCAGCAGCCCCAGGACAGGGGGAAACACTGAAGCTTTCTTT.

This chain links TRBV6-5 with TRBJ1-4; D remains unclear. The germline V gene has CDR1 MNHEY and CDR2 SVGAGI. The V and J ends lost 6 bases and 0 bases respectively, with 11 bases between them. This CDR3 is built from 15 residues. The CDR3, as DNA: TGTGCCAGCAGGGCTGACGGAGCAACTAATGAAAAACTGTTTTTT. This sequence encodes CASRADGATNEKLFF.

The V gene is TRBV5-1, the J gene TRBJ1-6; D may be TRBD1 (5 bases). Deletions cut 1 base from V and 7 bases from J, with 12 bases between. The CDR3 extends over 15 amino acids. Germline V CDR1 and CDR2: SGHRS, YFSETQ. This CDR3 reads CASSLWGGQNSPLHF. The CDR3 coding sequence is TGCGCCAGCAGCTTGTGGGGCGGCCAAAATTCACCCCTCCACTTT.

The chain links TRBV10-1 to TRBJ1-1, with a possible D match to TRBD1 (5 bases). The CDR3 is 15 residues long. V was clipped by 8 bases and J by 2 bases, with 18 bases between them. Germline V gene data show CDR1 as WNHNN and CDR2 as SYGVQD (reference sequence). DNA of the CDR3: TGCGCCAGCCCCCGGGGGTCAGGAAAAAACACTGAAGCTTTCTTT. It translates to CASPRGSGKNTEAFF.

The chain carries TRBV5-1 and TRBJ1-1, with D perhaps matching TRBD1 (5 bases). The CDR3 covers 14 residues. Germline V lookup: CDR1 SGHRS, CDR2 YFSETQ. V lost 0 bases, J lost 3 bases, and 9 bases lay in between. The CDR3 here is CASSLAGAYTEAFF. The CDR3, as DNA: TGCGCCAGCAGCTTGGCTGGGGCCTACACTGAAGCTTTCTTT.

The V call is TRBV28, the J call TRBJ2-7; perhaps TRBD1 as D (5 bases). Trimming stripped 6 bases from V and 5 bases from J, with 20 bases between. The germline V gene encodes CDR1 MDHEN and CDR2 SYDVKM. This CDR3 is built from 15 residues. The CDR3 here is CASSASGQGTDEQYF. The CDR3 region has the DNA TGTGCCAGCAGCGCCTCGGGCCAGGGCACGGACGAGCAGTACTTC.

The V call is TRBV29-1, the J call TRBJ2-7, with a possible D match to TRBD1 (6 bases). The germline V gene encodes CDR1 SQVTM and CDR2 ANQGSEA. Trimming took 6 bases from V and 1 from J, leaving 7 bases between them. The length of the CDR3 is 11 residues. The CDR3: CSVGTSYEQYF. The CDR3 coding sequence is TGCAGCGTGGGGACATCCTACGAGCAGTACTTC.

The CDR3 sequence is CASSPTQSANNSPLHF. As DNA, the CDR3 is TGTGCCAGCTCACCAACCCAGAGCGCAAATAATTCACCCCTCCACTTT. This chain connects TRBV18 to TRBJ1-6; no clear D gene. The CDR3 length is 16 residues. The germline V gene encodes CDR1 KGHSH and CDR2 LQKENI. The V end lost 2 bases, the J end lost 5 bases, and 13 bases lay between the germline ends.

This clone appeared a few times. The V call is TRBV5-5, the J call TRBJ1-5, with 11 positions matching TRBD1. The germline V gene has CDR1 SGHKS and CDR2 YYEKEE (reference sequence). There are 14 residues in the CDR3. V shed 2 bases, J shed 7 bases, and the junction held 2 bases outside the gene matches. CDR3 coding DNA: TGTGCCAGCAGCTTCTGGACAGGGGGCCAGCCCCAGCATTTT. It specifies CASSFWTGGQPQHF. Looking up the rest from reference TRBV5-5 and TRBJ1-5 gives the full variable domain: DAGVTQSPTHLIKTRGQQVTLRCSPISGHKSVSWYQQVLGQGPQFIFQYYEKEERGRGNFPDRFSARQFPNYSSELNVNALLLGDSALYLCASSFWTGGQPQHFGDGTRLSIL.

The chain combines TRBV5-1 with TRBJ2-7; possibly TRBD2 for D (5 bases). Trimming cost V 0 bases and J 4 bases, with 11 bases left between them. The germline CDR1 and CDR2 sequences are SGHRS and YFSETQ. CDR3 length: 14 residues. For the CDR3, the DNA is TGCGCCAGCAGCTTGGGGGGAGTGAAATACGAGCAGTACTTC. Amino acids: CASSLGGVKYEQYF.

The V call is TRBV5-1, the J call TRBJ2-1; 9 nucleotides match TRBD2. The CDR3 runs to 15 residues. The V and J ends lost 4 bases and 7 bases, in that order; junction bases with no gene match: 9. Germline CDR1 reads SGHRS; CDR2 reads YFSETQ. The CDR3 region is CASSAGTSMLNEQFF. DNA for the CDR3: TGCGCCAGCAGCGCCGGGACTAGCATGTTGAATGAGCAGTTCTTC. Looking up the rest from reference TRBV5-1 and TRBJ2-1 gives the full variable domain: KAGVTQTPRYLIKTRGQQVTLSCSPISGHRSVSWYQQTPGQGLQFLFEYFSETQRNKGNFPGRFSGRQFSNSRSEMNVSTLELGDSALYLCASSAGTSMLNEQFFGPGTRLTVL.

The chain is built from TRBV27 and TRBJ1-2, with 7 positions matching TRBD1. J lost 7 bases, V lost 4 bases, and 3 bases had no gene match. Germline values: CDR1 MNHEY, CDR2 SMNVEV (reference sequence). The CDR3 covers 12 residues. The DNA of the CDR3 is TGTGCCAGCAGTTCGACAGGGTCTGGCTACACCTTC. Its protein product is CASSSTGSGYTF.

In its sample, this clone was seen once. The V call is TRBV6-1, the J call TRBJ2-2; 15 nucleotides agree with TRBD2. The V segment lost 4 bases and the J segment 10 bases; nucleotides outside the gene matches: 7. Germline CDR1 and CDR2: MNHNS and SASEGT. The CDR3 has 16 amino acids. The CDR3 reads CASSAPGTSGRLELFF. CDR3 nucleotide sequence: TGTGCCAGCAGTGCCCCCGGGACTAGCGGGAGGTTGGAGCTGTTTTTT.

DNA for the CDR3: TGTGCCAGTTTCCAAAGGGAGGATGAGCAGTTCTTC. It yields the protein CASFQREDEQFF. The rearrangement links TRBV12-3 or TRBV12-4 to TRBJ2-1; D might be TRBD2 (6 bases). CDR3 size: 12 residues. The V and J ends lost 9 bases and 8 bases respectively, with 14 bases between them.

The V and J genes are TRBV18 and TRBJ1-4; perhaps TRBD1 as D (6 bases). Germline CDR1 reads KGHSH; CDR2 reads LQKENI. V gave up 5 bases and J gave up 7 bases, with 17 bases separating them. This CDR3 region has 15 residues. This CDR3 is CASSKRQVDGEKLFF. The CDR3 DNA reads as TGTGCCAGCTCAAAACGACAGGTGGATGGTGAAAAACTGTTTTTT.

V and J are TRBV15 and TRBJ2-5, with a weak D call TRBD1 (6 bases). The CDR3 is 15 residues long. The germline CDR1 and CDR2 sequences are LNHNV and YYDKDF (reference sequence). Trimming stripped 5 bases from V and 2 bases from J, with 15 bases between. The CDR3 bases are TGTGCCACCAGCCCCCGAGACAGGCCACAAGAGACCCAGTACTTC. Protein: CATSPRDRPQETQYF.

This chain joins TRBV4-1 and TRBJ2-2, with D possibly being TRBD2 (6 bases). Trimming shortened V by 1 base and J by 2 bases, and 14 bases separated the two germline ends. This CDR3 has 17 residues. Germline V CDR1 and CDR2: MGHRA, YSYEKL. This CDR3 reads CASSQVSLGGNTGELFF. The CDR3 region has the DNA TGCGCCAGCAGCCAAGTCTCTCTGGGGGGAAACACCGGGGAGCTGTTTTTT.

This sequence joins TRBV9 and TRBJ1-4, with TRBD1 matching over 9 bases. This CDR3 is built from 15 residues. In germline, CDR1 is SGDLS, CDR2 YYNGEE. J gave up 5 bases and V 5 bases, and 7 bases lay outside the gene matches. CDR3: CASSRPGTGNEKLFF. CDR3 DNA: TGTGCCAGCAGTCGACCGGGGACAGGGAATGAAAAACTGTTTTTT.

The genes are TRBV24-1 and TRBJ2-1; D is perhaps TRBD1 (5 bases). The V end was cut by 4 bases, the J end by 4 bases, with 7 bases between. The CDR3 length is 13 residues. In germline, CDR1 is KGHDR, CDR2 SFDVKD. CDR3 coding DNA: TGTGCCACCAGTGACGCAGGGTACAATGAGCAGTTCTTC. This translates into CATSDAGYNEQFF.

The V gene is TRBV5-1, the J gene TRBJ2-5; TRBD2 might be the D (6 bases). Per germline, CDR1 SGHRS and CDR2 YFSETQ. This CDR3 is 16 amino acids long. Trimming took 0 bases from V and 2 from J, leaving 14 bases between them. The CDR3 region is CASSLAGDGGQETQYF. The CDR3 DNA reads TGCGCCAGCAGCTTGGCGGGGGACGGGGGTCAAGAGACCCAGTACTTC.